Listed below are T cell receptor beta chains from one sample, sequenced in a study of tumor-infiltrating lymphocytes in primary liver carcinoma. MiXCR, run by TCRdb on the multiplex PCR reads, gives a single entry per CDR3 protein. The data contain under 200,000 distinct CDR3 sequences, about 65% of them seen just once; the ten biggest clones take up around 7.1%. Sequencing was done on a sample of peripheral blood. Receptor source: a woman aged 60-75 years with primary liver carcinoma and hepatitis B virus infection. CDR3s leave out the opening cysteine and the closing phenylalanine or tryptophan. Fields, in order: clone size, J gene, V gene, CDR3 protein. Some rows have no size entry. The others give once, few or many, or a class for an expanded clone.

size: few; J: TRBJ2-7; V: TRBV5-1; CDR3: ASRLGQWDEQY
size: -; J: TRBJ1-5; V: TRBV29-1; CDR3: SVERASHQPQH
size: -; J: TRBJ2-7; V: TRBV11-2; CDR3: ARRPTPRAYEQY
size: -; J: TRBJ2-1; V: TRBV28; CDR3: AGSLFRVNEQF
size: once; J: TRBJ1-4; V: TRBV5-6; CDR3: ASSFGLGATNEKLF
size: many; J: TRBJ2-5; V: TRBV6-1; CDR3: ASGPSLYRRETQY
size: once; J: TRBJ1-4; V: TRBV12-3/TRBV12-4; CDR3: ASNPVSGEKLF
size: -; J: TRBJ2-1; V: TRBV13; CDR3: ASSLQSGRKSDEQF
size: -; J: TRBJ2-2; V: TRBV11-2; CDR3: VSSFSVMNTGELF
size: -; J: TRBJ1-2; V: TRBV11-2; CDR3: ASCLVGSVYGYT
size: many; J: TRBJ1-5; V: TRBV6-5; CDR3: ASSRFGTGNNQPQH